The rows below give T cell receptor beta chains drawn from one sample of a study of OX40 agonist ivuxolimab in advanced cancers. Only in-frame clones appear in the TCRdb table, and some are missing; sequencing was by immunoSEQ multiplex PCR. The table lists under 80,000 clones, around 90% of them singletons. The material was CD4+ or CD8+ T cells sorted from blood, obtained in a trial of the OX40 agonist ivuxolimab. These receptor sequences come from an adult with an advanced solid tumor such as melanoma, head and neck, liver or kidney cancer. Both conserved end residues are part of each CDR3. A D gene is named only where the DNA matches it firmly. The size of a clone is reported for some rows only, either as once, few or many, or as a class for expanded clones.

CDR3nt: TGTGCCAGCAGTGATACAGGGGGCGGGTGGGGCACTGAAGCTTTCTTT
CDR3aa: CASSDTGGGWGTEAFF
d_gene: TRBD1
j_gene: TRBJ1-1
abundance: -
v_gene: TRBV2

CDR3nt: TGTGCCAGCAACCAGGGAGTTGTCGAGCAGTACTTC
CDR3aa: CASNQGVVEQYF
d_gene: -
j_gene: TRBJ2-7
abundance: -
v_gene: TRBV2

CDR3nt: TGTGCCAGTAGTGACAGGGAGTATCAAGAGACCCAGTACTTC
CDR3aa: CASSDREYQETQYF
d_gene: TRBD1
j_gene: TRBJ2-5
abundance: -
v_gene: TRBV19

CDR3nt: TGTGCCAGCTCACCAGGGGACGGGAATGGCTACACCTTC
CDR3aa: CASSPGDGNGYTF
d_gene: -
j_gene: TRBJ1-2
abundance: -
v_gene: TRBV18

CDR3nt: TGCGCCAGCAGCTTCTCTCTAGCGGGAAGTGGGGAGCTGTTTTTT
CDR3aa: CASSFSLAGSGELFF
d_gene: TRBD2
j_gene: TRBJ2-2
abundance: -
v_gene: TRBV5-1

CDR3nt: TGTGCCTGGAGCACCGGACTAGCGGGGTCAGGGGATACGCAGTATTTT
CDR3aa: CAWSTGLAGSGDTQYF
d_gene: TRBD2
j_gene: TRBJ2-3
abundance: -
v_gene: TRBV30

CDR3nt: TGCGCCAGCAGCCCAGGGACAGGCCCTCGGGACACTGAAGCTTTCTTT
CDR3aa: CASSPGTGPRDTEAFF
d_gene: TRBD1
j_gene: TRBJ1-1
abundance: -
v_gene: TRBV5-1

CDR3nt: TGTGCCAGCTCGGACGCCAAAAACATTCAGTACTTC
CDR3aa: CASSDAKNIQYF
d_gene: -
j_gene: TRBJ2-4
abundance: once
v_gene: TRBV11-2

CDR3nt: TGTGCCAGTACCCCGGGACCCCTGAACACTGAAGCTTTCTTT
CDR3aa: CASTPGPLNTEAFF
d_gene: -
j_gene: TRBJ1-1
abundance: -
v_gene: TRBV19

CDR3nt: TGCGCCAGCAGCCCACTCCCCGCAGGCCAGGTCGGGAATGAAAAACTGTTTTTT
CDR3aa: CASSPLPAGQVGNEKLFF
d_gene: -
j_gene: TRBJ1-4
abundance: -
v_gene: TRBV5-1

CDR3nt: TGTGCCAGCAGCCGGCCCGGACTCTACGAGCAGTACTTC
CDR3aa: CASSRPGLYEQYF
d_gene: -
j_gene: TRBJ2-7
abundance: -
v_gene: TRBV4-2

CDR3nt: TGCGCCAGCAGTTCCGCAGGGACCGGGGAGCTGTTTTTT
CDR3aa: CASSSAGTGELFF
d_gene: -
j_gene: TRBJ2-2
abundance: once
v_gene: TRBV10-2

CDR3nt: TGTGCCAGTAACAGGGATTCTGGGGCCAACGTCCTGACTTTC
CDR3aa: CASNRDSGANVLTF
d_gene: -
j_gene: TRBJ2-6
abundance: -
v_gene: TRBV19

CDR3nt: TGTGCCAGCAGCCCGGGACAGGGGGCTGATCAGCCCCAGCATTTT
CDR3aa: CASSPGQGADQPQHF
d_gene: TRBD1
j_gene: TRBJ1-5
abundance: -
v_gene: TRBV28

CDR3nt: TGTGCCAGATACGAGCAGTACTTC
CDR3aa: CARYEQYF
d_gene: -
j_gene: TRBJ2-7
abundance: once
v_gene: TRBV28

CDR3nt: TGTGCCAGACCGGAGACCCGGCTCGGTCCCCCTGAAAAACTGTTTTTT
CDR3aa: CARPETRLGPPEKLFF
d_gene: -
j_gene: TRBJ1-4
abundance: -
v_gene: TRBV5-3